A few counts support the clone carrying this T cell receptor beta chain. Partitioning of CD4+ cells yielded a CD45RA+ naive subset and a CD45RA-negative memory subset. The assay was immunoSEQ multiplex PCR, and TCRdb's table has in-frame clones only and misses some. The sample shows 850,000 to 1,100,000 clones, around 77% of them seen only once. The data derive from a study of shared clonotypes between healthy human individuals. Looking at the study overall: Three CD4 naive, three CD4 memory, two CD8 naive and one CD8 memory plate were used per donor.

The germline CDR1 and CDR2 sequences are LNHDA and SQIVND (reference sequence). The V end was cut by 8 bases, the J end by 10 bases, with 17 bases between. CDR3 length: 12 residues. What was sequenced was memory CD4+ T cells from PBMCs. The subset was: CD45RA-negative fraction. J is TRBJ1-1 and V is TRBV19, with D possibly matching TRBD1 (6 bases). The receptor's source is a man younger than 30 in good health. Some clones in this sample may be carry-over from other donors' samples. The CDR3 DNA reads TGTGCCAGTGGGGAGACAGGCAGGCGAGCTTTCTTT. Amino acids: CASGETGRRAFF.